Listed below are T cell receptor beta chains from one sample, sequenced in a study of blood T cell repertoires in COVID-19. Data came from immunoSEQ multiplex PCR; TCRdb stores just in-frame clones and leaves some out. The sample lists about 130,000 clones, 85% to 90% occurring once. Sample: peripheral blood. These receptors came from a man in his 60s with COVID-19, enrolled during active disease. Each CDR3 is given with its conserved first and last residue. Size is stated for part of the rows, as once, few or many counts, or as a class when the clone is expanded.

v_gene: TRBV9; abundance: .; j_gene: TRBJ1-1; CDR3aa: CASSVGLGRGTEAFF
v_gene: TRBV7-6; abundance: .; j_gene: TRBJ1-2; CDR3aa: CASSSSGSRNYGYTF
v_gene: TRBV19; abundance: .; j_gene: TRBJ1-5; CDR3aa: CASTPDRGGNQPQHF
v_gene: TRBV19; abundance: .; j_gene: TRBJ2-7; CDR3aa: CASSIAGYGGEQYF
v_gene: TRBV19; abundance: .; j_gene: TRBJ1-6; CDR3aa: CASSIAGTGLNSPLHF
v_gene: TRBV18; abundance: .; j_gene: TRBJ1-1; CDR3aa: CASSPDLKGRNTEAFF
v_gene: TRBV19; abundance: .; j_gene: TRBJ1-2; CDR3aa: CASSNPGQGSYGYTF
v_gene: TRBV15; abundance: once; j_gene: TRBJ2-5; CDR3aa: CATSRDQGQETQYF
v_gene: TRBV5-8; abundance: .; j_gene: TRBJ1-2; CDR3aa: CASSLMLSNGYTF
v_gene: TRBV19; abundance: .; j_gene: TRBJ1-4; CDR3aa: CASSTWTPINEKLFF
v_gene: TRBV28; abundance: .; j_gene: TRBJ2-7; CDR3aa: CAARGGPGYEQYF
v_gene: TRBV29-1; abundance: .; j_gene: TRBJ2-5; CDR3aa: CSASTGQETQYF
v_gene: TRBV18; abundance: .; j_gene: TRBJ1-2; CDR3aa: CASSPSTGAYSNYGYTF
v_gene: TRBV5-1; abundance: .; j_gene: TRBJ2-2; CDR3aa: CASSWGQGSTGELFF
v_gene: TRBV6-5; abundance: .; j_gene: TRBJ1-1; CDR3aa: CASTTGQGTEAFF
v_gene: TRBV4-3; abundance: .; j_gene: TRBJ2-3; CDR3aa: CASSQMTSGGGDTQYF
v_gene: TRBV28; abundance: .; j_gene: TRBJ1-1; CDR3aa: CASSLRQGLRVLTEAFF
v_gene: TRBV4-1; abundance: few; j_gene: TRBJ1-1; CDR3aa: CASRNPTGTGERNEAFF
v_gene: TRBV7-8; abundance: .; j_gene: TRBJ1-5; CDR3aa: CASSPRQGTNQPQHF
v_gene: TRBV19; abundance: .; j_gene: TRBJ2-5; CDR3aa: CASSIGRRGDSQETQYF
v_gene: TRBV14; abundance: .; j_gene: TRBJ2-7; CDR3aa: CASSQGERFLYEQYF
v_gene: TRBV5-1; abundance: once; j_gene: TRBJ2-6; CDR3aa: CASRPVTGGSGANVLTF
v_gene: TRBV5-1; abundance: .; j_gene: TRBJ1-2; CDR3aa: CASSFDRDGYTF
v_gene: TRBV7-9; abundance: .; j_gene: TRBJ2-7; CDR3aa: CASSPRDYEQYF
v_gene: TRBV7-2; abundance: .; j_gene: TRBJ2-5; CDR3aa: CASSPRARETQYF
v_gene: TRBV5-1; abundance: .; j_gene: TRBJ1-1; CDR3aa: CASSLVGVNTEAFF
v_gene: TRBV3-1/TRBV3-2; abundance: .; j_gene: TRBJ2-2; CDR3aa: CASSQEPGTNTGELFF
v_gene: TRBV3-1/TRBV3-2; abundance: .; j_gene: TRBJ2-1; CDR3aa: CASTGEASGHNEQFF
v_gene: TRBV2; abundance: .; j_gene: TRBJ2-2; CDR3aa: CASRNSGGAGTGELFF
v_gene: TRBV19; abundance: .; j_gene: TRBJ1-1; CDR3aa: CASNTGTVEAFF
v_gene: TRBV5-4; abundance: .; j_gene: TRBJ1-1; CDR3aa: CASSRTGVGTEAFF
v_gene: TRBV19; abundance: .; j_gene: TRBJ1-1; CDR3aa: CASSIGVVNTEAFF
v_gene: TRBV10-1; abundance: .; j_gene: TRBJ1-5; CDR3aa: CASRQGIRGNQPQHF
v_gene: TRBV9; abundance: .; j_gene: TRBJ2-5; CDR3aa: CASSVATGGETQYF
v_gene: TRBV6-5; abundance: .; j_gene: TRBJ1-2; CDR3aa: CASRPGTGAAYGYTF
v_gene: TRBV24-1; abundance: .; j_gene: TRBJ1-2; CDR3aa: CAPTGAQGMIYGYTF
v_gene: TRBV18; abundance: once; j_gene: TRBJ1-5; CDR3aa: CASSPTATGAFQPQHF
v_gene: TRBV5-1; abundance: .; j_gene: TRBJ1-4; CDR3aa: CASSLAIGTANEKLFF
v_gene: TRBV5-1; abundance: .; j_gene: TRBJ1-5; CDR3aa: CASRATGNSNQPQHF
v_gene: TRBV9; abundance: .; j_gene: TRBJ2-3; CDR3aa: CASSVGTPDTQYF
v_gene: TRBV5-5; abundance: .; j_gene: TRBJ2-7; CDR3aa: CASSPAQDRTAYEQYF
v_gene: TRBV18; abundance: few; j_gene: TRBJ1-2; CDR3aa: CASSPPGVPGVYGYTF
v_gene: TRBV18; abundance: .; j_gene: TRBJ1-1; CDR3aa: CASSPMKTGGTEAFF
v_gene: TRBV6-5; abundance: .; j_gene: TRBJ2-3; CDR3aa: CASGLAGAVTDTQYF
v_gene: TRBV19; abundance: .; j_gene: TRBJ2-5; CDR3aa: CASSLTPTAKETQYF
v_gene: TRBV11-1; abundance: .; j_gene: TRBJ1-1; CDR3aa: CASSLGPAGTEAFF